The subject of this entry is one TCR beta chain. This sample is drawn from a study of T cells in Graves' hyperthyroidism and ophthalmopathy. About the research overall: Staff took peripheral blood when the initial diagnosis was made, before any treatment began.

The study enrolled patients aged 18 to 65 with newly diagnosed hyperthyroidism of under 2 months' duration. The CDR3 loop spans 15 amino acids. J lost 3 bases, V lost 4 bases, and 7 bases had no gene match. In germline, CDR1 is SGHAT, CDR2 FQNNGV. RNA transcripts gave rise to amplified TCR beta CDR3 regions. TCR CDR3 regions were first amplified by RT-PCR with HTBI primers. TCRdb re-called the multiplex PCR reads with MiXCR, one entry per CDR3 protein. Among approximately 560,000 distinct CDR3 sequences, around 16% were seen once, and the ten largest hold approximately 7%. The specimen was blood. This chain uses TRBV11-2 with TRBJ2-7, with TRBD1 identical over 9 bases. This clonotype was obtained from a woman in her 30s with Graves' hyperthyroidism. The CDR3 DNA reads as TGTGCCAGCAGCTGGGTCCGGGACAGGGTCTACGAGCAGTACTTC. As protein: CASSWVRDRVYEQYF.